This T cell receptor beta chain derives from a study of blood T cells in healthy people across ages (dated by TCRdb to the mid-2010s). Describing the broader study: In model experiments, template switching captured about one uniquely barcoded TCR beta cDNA molecule for every two T cells. The study measured age-related changes in TCR beta repertoire diversity using deep sequencing normalized with unique cDNA molecular identifiers. Donors were grouped into four age groups: young (average roughly 16 years), middle-aged (roughly 37), aged (around 60) and long-lived (82). To avoid experimental bias, donors of different ages were randomly spread across the sequencing lanes. Using the same blood draw, the study looked at two additional independent replicas of 1 million unique cDNA reads for two donors, one aged 18 to 30 and the other aged 80 or older.

Concerning this clonotype: The clone's antigen remains unknown. Base qualities are not provided; no much larger clone lies one nucleotide away.

Looking up the germline V gene yields CDR1 SGHRS and CDR2 YFSETQ. At the junction V is shortened by 0 bases and J by 1 base, with 16 bases in between. The CDR3 runs 17 residues from the cysteine to the phenylalanine. Only the CDR3 part of the read is kept: 51 bases, read in frame from the first base. To prepare the library, 5' RACE was applied. Instrument on record: Illumina HiSeq 2500. A second about 7 to 11 cycle PCR used a sample-barcoded 5' primer and a J-beta primer mix. A unique molecular identifier was introduced onto each TCR beta cDNA molecule by a template-switch 5' adaptor carrying 12 random nucleotides. Each sample yielded at least 2.5 million CDR3-containing paired-end reads. First-strand cDNA was synthesized from all RNA with the Mint cDNA synthesis kit, primed by a TRBC-specific oligonucleotide. Following uracil-DNA glycosylase treatment, all cDNA underwent a first 18-cycle PCR with the universal primers M1SS and BC2_uni_R. The study's own analysis went as follows. Each sample was normalized by randomly selecting 1 million high-quality reads, each carrying a distinct molecular identifier. Instead of being binned into consensus sequences, reads with shared molecular identifiers were discarded. MiTCR, set to a Q25 quality threshold and the strictest error-elimination algorithm, was used for CDR3 identification, clonotype clustering and error correction. Lower-bound total TCR beta diversity was estimated with a nonparametric unseen species model using Euler transformation. The raw public reads went through TCRdb reprocessing: fastp at Q25, MiXCR clone calling, in-frame beta chains kept. Each CDR3 protein gets just one entry, which takes the most common genes and DNA from the rows behind it. For this entry, the V and J calls and clone size follow TCRdb and not the study's own pipeline. This sample gives about 1.4 million distinct CDR3 sequences in total; approximately 59% of them show up just once. About 6.7% of the sample lies in the top ten.

Donors were under 40 systemically healthy Caucasian individuals from Russia aged about 6 to 100 years. Each donor gave 8.5 to 10 milliliters of peripheral blood, collected into EDTA-treated Vacutainer tubes. PBMCs were isolated by Ficoll-Paque density-gradient centrifugation, with at least 7 million obtained per sample. Total RNA, at least 6 micrograms per sample, was extracted from PBMCs with Trizol reagent. For every donor, an aliquot of PBMCs went through flow cytometry to measure the percentages of naive CD45RAhigh/CD27high T cells. Points the paper makes about the study in general: Because the CMV infection status of the donors was unknown, age-related changes in expanded clonotypes may potentially have been confounded. Bulk unsorted PBMC profiling prevented conclusive comparison of naive and antigen-experienced compartments. Estimates of total diversity based on one million sequenced T cells were regarded as lower bounds and as underestimates. As age increased, observed TCR beta diversity per million T cells dropped in a roughly linear way, and a significant reduction was already evident by age about 40. Observed TCR beta diversity correlated strongly with the percentage of naive T cells measured by flow cytometry. Compared with the aged group, more naive CD4+ T cells, fewer expanded clones and increased TCR diversity were shown by the long-lived group, suggesting age selection.

Source material: blood. The rearrangement joined TRBV5-1 to TRBJ2-5, with the D gene not clear enough to name. This clonotype was obtained from a man aged 18 to 30 in good health. The CDR3 reads CASSLVYHQNRQETQYF. The base sequence is TGCGCCAGCAGCTTGGTTTACCATCAGAACCGCCAAGAGACCCAGTACTTC.